Below, 31 T cell receptor beta chains from the same sample are listed, as sequenced in a study of PD-1 blockade in classical Hodgkin lymphoma. Generated by immunoSEQ multiplex PCR, the TCRdb table keeps only in-frame clones and is missing some. The repertoire has some 110,000 clones, more than 70% of them found once; the top ten carry 15% to 20%. Sample time point: cycle 4 day 1 (C4D1), after more than five weeks of nivolumab. Each patient relapsed following autologous stem cell transplantation, and prior brentuximab vedotin exposure differed. This specimen was peripheral blood mononuclear cells (PBMCs), taken before the fourth cycle of nivolumab. These receptors all stem from a human donor with classical Hodgkin lymphoma.

This clone was seen once. The rearrangement uses TRBV6-1 and TRBJ1-2; TRBD1 aligns across 7 bases. The CDR3 consists of 13 residues. Germline V CDR1 and CDR2: MNHNS, SASEGT. V shed 6 bases, J shed 4 bases, and the junction held 5 bases outside the gene matches. CDR3 sequence: CASSATGPYGYTF. CDR3 bases: TGTGCCAGCAGCGCGACAGGGCCCTATGGCTACACCTTC.

The chain couples TRBV5-5 to TRBJ1-1; a possible D gene is TRBD1 (5 bases). The CDR3 is 14 amino acids. Deletions cut 1 base from V and 8 bases from J, with 15 bases between. Germline values: CDR1 SGHKS, CDR2 YYEKEE (reference sequence). CDR3 sequence reads: CASSLLDSRAEAFF. DNA for the CDR3: TGTGCCAGCAGCTTGTTGGACTCCAGGGCCGAAGCTTTCTTT.

This chain uses TRBV5-6 with TRBJ1-2, with TRBD1 as a possible D gene (6 bases). V was cut by 5 bases and J by 4 bases, with 15 bases left in between. Germline V lookup: CDR1 SGHDT, CDR2 YYEEEE. The CDR3 extends over 14 amino acids. CDR3 in DNA: TGTGCCAGCAGTTTTGGCCAGGGGACCTATGGCTACACCTTC. Translating it yields CASSFGQGTYGYTF. The variable domain in full, completed from reference TRBV5-6 and TRBJ1-2, reads DAGVTQSPTHLIKTRGQQVTLRCSPKSGHDTVSWYQQALGQGPQFIFQYYEEEERQRGNFPDRFSGHQFPNYSSELNVNALLLGDSALYLCASSFGQGTYGYTFGSGTRLTVV.

The chain combines TRBV29-1 with TRBJ2-3, with D tentatively TRBD2 (5 bases). Germline CDR1 and CDR2: SQVTM and ANQGSEA. This CDR3 region has 15 residues. V lost 4 bases and J lost 2, with 16 bases in between. The CDR3 DNA sequence: TGCAGCGTTGTATACGGGGTGGGTTACACAGATACGCAGTATTTT. Protein sequence: CSVVYGVGYTDTQYF.

CDR3 in DNA: TGTGCCAGCAGTTCCCCTAGACTAGCGGGAACCTACGAGCAGTACTTC. This gives the protein CASSSPRLAGTYEQYF. The rearrangement uses TRBV28 and TRBJ2-7; 11 bases line up with TRBD2. V gave up 4 bases and J gave up 2 bases; unmatched junction bases: 7. Germline V gene lookup returns CDR1 MDHEN and CDR2 SYDVKM. CDR3 length: 16 amino acids.

This clone was recorded only once. The gene calls are TRBV6-1 and TRBJ2-1; TRBD2 matches at 7 bases. J was trimmed by 3 bases and V by 6 bases; bases with no gene match: 8. The CDR3 loop spans 15 amino acids. The germline V gene encodes CDR1 MNHNS and CDR2 SASEGT. Here the CDR3 reads CASRGGSGSYNEQFF. CDR3 coding DNA: TGTGCCAGCAGAGGCGGGAGTGGGAGCTACAATGAGCAGTTCTTC.

The CDR3 DNA is TGTGCCAGCAGCTTACAGGGGTTTAATGAAAAACTGTTTTTT. Its protein is CASSLQGFNEKLFF. The chain couples TRBV6-1 to TRBJ1-4, with TRBD1 matching 7 bases. Germline loops: CDR1 MNHNS, CDR2 SASEGT. The CDR3 consists of 14 residues. With V trimmed by 6 bases and J by 4 bases, 5 bases remained unmatched.

The rearrangement joins TRBV10-1 to TRBJ2-7; D is possibly TRBD1 (5 bases). Germline V gene sequence: CDR1 WNHNN, CDR2 SYGVQD (reference sequence). CDR3 length: 12 amino acids. Trimming removed 8 bases at V and 3 bases at J, with 11 bases between. This CDR3 is CASGVTVYEQYF. CDR3 nucleotides: TGCGCCAGCGGAGTGACAGTCTACGAGCAGTACTTC.

The chain couples TRBV5-4 to TRBJ2-1; 8 bases are a match to TRBD2. The CDR3 covers 15 residues. Germline V CDR1 and CDR2: SGHNT, YYREEE (reference sequence). Trimming cost V 7 bases and J 3 bases; bases outside gene matches: 9. The CDR3 loop reads CASREREKFYNEQFF. The CDR3 coding sequence is TGTGCCAGCCGAGAGCGGGAGAAGTTCTACAATGAGCAGTTCTTC.

The CDR3 sequence: CASSPGLAHAGYGYTF. The CDR3 coding sequence is TGTGCCAGCAGCCCGGGACTTGCCCACGCTGGCTATGGCTACACCTTC. V usage is TRBV7-2 and J usage is TRBJ1-2; perhaps TRBD1 as D (5 bases). Germline-derived CDR1 and CDR2 are SGHTA and FQGNSA. V gave up 5 bases and J gave up 4 bases, with 20 bases separating them. The CDR3 has 16 amino acids.

The chain is built from TRBV2 and TRBJ2-5; 9 bases align to TRBD1. V was clipped by 11 bases and J by 4 bases; unmatched bases: 11. This CDR3 region has 14 residues. CDR1 and CDR2 from the germline V gene are SNHLY and FYNNEI. The CDR3 DNA follows: TGTGCCGGCGCCTTACAGGGGGCTAGAGAGACCCAGTACTTC. This sequence encodes CAGALQGARETQYF.

This chain links TRBV30 with TRBJ2-7; TRBD1 agrees at 9 bases. The CDR3 runs to 15 residues. The germline gives CDR1 GTSNPN, CDR2 SVGIG (reference sequence). Trimming removed 1 base from V and 3 bases from J; junction bases left unmatched: 7. CDR3 sequence reads: CAWSAETGGGYEQYF. In nucleotides, the CDR3 is TGTGCCTGGAGTGCCGAAACAGGGGGCGGCTACGAGCAGTACTTC.

The chain is built from TRBV2 and TRBJ2-5; perhaps TRBD1 as D (6 bases). The length of the CDR3 is 14 residues. Germline loops: CDR1 SNHLY, CDR2 FYNNEI. Deletions cut 6 bases from V and 1 base from J, with 12 bases between. CDR3: CASSSWGPQETQYF. For the CDR3, the DNA is TGTGCCAGCAGCTCCTGGGGGCCCCAAGAGACCCAGTACTTC.

V usage is TRBV4-1 and J usage is TRBJ1-2, with 8 bases aligning to TRBD1. This CDR3 contains 13 residues. Germline-derived CDR1 and CDR2 are MGHRA and YSYEKL. The ends lost 3 bases at V and 8 bases at J; junction bases unmatched: 5. The CDR3 protein is CASSQMDRDGYTF. Written as DNA, the CDR3 is TGCGCCAGCAGCCAGATGGACAGGGACGGCTACACCTTC.

V gene TRBV7-2 combines with J gene TRBJ1-4; no clear D. This CDR3 contains 15 residues. From germline, CDR1 is SGHTA and CDR2 FQGNSA. Trimming pared 2 bases from V and 8 bases from J, leaving 15 bases between. The CDR3 loop is CASSLNSVLGEKLFF. CDR3 sequence (DNA): TGTGCCAGCAGCTTAAATTCGGTTCTAGGAGAAAAACTGTTTTTT.

This rearrangement joins TRBV7-9 to TRBJ2-3; no clear D gene. Trimming left V 1 base short and J 5 bases short, with 4 bases between. CDR3 length: 12 residues. Germline V gives CDR1 SEHNR, CDR2 FQNEAQ (reference sequence). For the CDR3, the DNA is TGTGCCAGCAGCTTAGATGAAGATACGCAGTATTTT. This gives the protein CASSLDEDTQYF.

The gene calls are TRBV7-2 and TRBJ2-7, with 9 positions matching TRBD2. CDR3 size: 16 residues. CDR1 is SGHTA, CDR2 FQGNSA, per germline. V gave up 5 bases and J gave up 7 bases; unmatched junction bases: 15. The CDR3 sequence is CASSPPSGIGGEEQYF. CDR3 DNA: TGTGCCAGCAGCCCTCCTAGCGGGATAGGGGGGGAAGAGCAGTACTTC.

The V gene is TRBV29-1, the J gene TRBJ2-5; possibly TRBD1 for D (5 bases). Germline CDR1 SQVTM, CDR2 ANQGSEA. CDR3 length: 12 amino acids. Trimming left V 3 bases short and J 5 bases short, with 10 bases between. This CDR3 is CSVEIGVETQYF. As DNA, the CDR3 is TGCAGCGTTGAGATAGGGGTGGAGACCCAGTACTTC. Full variable domain (remainder filled in from reference TRBV29-1 and TRBJ2-5): SAVISQKPSRDICQRGTSLTIQCQVDSQVTMMFWYRQQPGQSLTLIATANQGSEATYESGFVIDKFPISRPNLTFSTLTVSNMSPEDSSIYLCSVEIGVETQYFGPGTRLLVL.

The CDR3 coding sequence is TGTGCCAGCAGTCCCCACGGCGGGTACAATGAGCAGTTCTTC. As protein: CASSPHGGYNEQFF. The chain recombines TRBV28 with TRBJ2-1; TRBD2 might be the D (5 bases). Trimming left V 5 bases short and J 4 bases short, with 12 bases between. Germline CDR1 MDHEN, CDR2 SYDVKM. The CDR3 runs 14 residues.

The rearrangement joins TRBV30 to TRBJ1-1, with D tentatively TRBD1 (6 bases). Germline-derived CDR1 and CDR2 are GTSNPN and SVGIG (reference sequence). The CDR3 is made up of 13 amino acids. V was clipped by 2 bases and J by 4 bases, with 11 bases between them. CDR3 nucleotides: TGTGCCTGGAGTATTACAGGGAGCACTGAAGCTTTCTTT. Protein: CAWSITGSTEAFF.

The V call is TRBV6-5, the J call TRBJ2-3; TRBD2 matches at 11 bases. V lost 3 bases, J lost 2 bases, and 1 base stayed unmatched. This CDR3 contains 15 residues. Germline V CDR1 and CDR2: MNHEY, SVGAGI. In nucleotides, the CDR3 is TGTGCCAGCAGTTATAGCGGGAGGGACACAGATACGCAGTATTTT. This encodes CASSYSGRDTDTQYF.

This chain joins TRBV4-3 and TRBJ2-1; D gene ambiguous. Germline lookup yields CDR1 LGHNA and CDR2 YSLEER. V lost 3 bases, J lost 7 bases, and 13 bases lay in between. CDR3 length equals 14 residues. CDR3 protein: CASSQRNDLNEQFF. As DNA, the CDR3 is TGCGCCAGCAGCCAGCGCAACGATTTAAATGAGCAGTTCTTC.

Here the CDR3 reads CATLGTWNTEAFF. DNA for the CDR3: TGTGCCACCCTTGGGACATGGAACACTGAAGCTTTCTTT. The chain is built from TRBV19 and TRBJ1-1; weak D call: TRBD1 (6 bases). CDR1 is LNHDA, CDR2 SQIVND, per germline (reference sequence). The CDR3 runs to 13 residues. Between the trimmed V and J ends, which lost 10 bases and 1 base, there was a span of 13 bases. The complete variable domain, with remaining parts taken from reference TRBV19 and TRBJ1-1, reads DGGITQSPKYLFRKEGQNVTLSCEQNLNHDAMYWYRQDPGQGLRLIYYSQIVNDFQKGDIAEGYSVSREKKESFPLTVTSAQKNPTAFYLCATLGTWNTEAFFGQGTRLTVV.

The chain employs TRBV6-4 and TRBJ2-3; D might be TRBD2 (6 bases). V shed 6 bases and J shed 7 bases, with 17 bases lying between them. The CDR3 contains 14 residues. Per germline, CDR1 MRHNA and CDR2 SNTAGT. This chain's CDR3 is CASRPSGATHTQYF. CDR3 DNA sequence: TGTGCCAGCAGACCCTCGGGAGCGACCCATACGCAGTATTTT.

The V call is TRBV5-1, the J call TRBJ2-1, with 8 bases lining up with TRBD2. Germline loops: CDR1 SGHRS, CDR2 YFSETQ. J lost 1 base, V lost 4 bases, and 4 bases had no gene match. The CDR3 is 15 amino acids. The CDR3, as DNA: TGCGCCAGCAGCCTGGTAGCGGGGTCCTACAATGAGCAGTTCTTC. This translates into CASSLVAGSYNEQFF.

The chain couples TRBV7-8 to TRBJ1-1; a weak D match, TRBD1 (6 bases). V shed 5 bases and J shed 6 bases, with 19 bases lying between them. CDR1 is SGHVS and CDR2 is FQNEAQ in the germline V gene. The CDR3 length is 15 residues. As DNA, the CDR3 is TGTGCCAGCAGCGACGGGACACTAAATCCCTCTGAAGCTTTCTTT. Its translation is CASSDGTLNPSEAFF.

Written as DNA, the CDR3 is TGTGCCAGCAGTGACAGCGTGAAGAGCACAGATACGCAGTATTTT. This sequence encodes CASSDSVKSTDTQYF. J is TRBJ2-3 and V is TRBV6-4; D unclear. The V gene lost 2 bases and the J gene lost 0 bases, with 9 bases spanning the gap. The CDR3 consists of 15 residues. Germline CDR1 MRHNA, CDR2 SNTAGT.

The chain couples TRBV5-4 to TRBJ1-2; 7 nucleotides match TRBD1. Per germline, CDR1 SGHNT and CDR2 YYREEE (reference sequence). CDR3 length: 14 amino acids. V lost 6 bases and J lost 2; bases outside the gene matches: 7. The CDR3 reads CASTPGTDNYGYTF. DNA for the CDR3: TGTGCCAGCACCCCCGGGACAGACAACTATGGCTACACCTTC.

The chain carries TRBV27 and TRBJ2-7, with TRBD2 matching over 11 bases. The CDR3 is 16 amino acids. CDR1 and CDR2 from the germline V gene are MNHEY and SMNVEV (reference sequence). The V gene end was trimmed by 4 bases and the J gene end by 3 bases; junction bases not matched to a gene: 8. The DNA for the CDR3 is TGTGCCAGCAGTTCCGCCGGGACTAGCGGAATCTACGAGCAGTACTTC. It is translated as CASSSAGTSGIYEQYF.

The chain carries TRBV13 and TRBJ2-5; D uncertain. The CDR3 extends over 14 amino acids. Germline V gives CDR1 PRHDT, CDR2 FYEKMQ (reference sequence). The V and J ends lost 5 bases and 2 bases respectively, with 12 bases between them. CDR3 residues: CASSAREFQETQYF. The CDR3 nucleotides are TGTGCCAGCAGCGCCCGAGAGTTTCAAGAGACCCAGTACTTC. Together with reference TRBV13 and TRBJ2-5, the CDR3 gives the full variable domain: AAGVIQSPRHLIKEKRETATLKCYPIPRHDTVYWYQQGPGQDPQFLISFYEKMQSDKGSIPDRFSAQQFSDYHSELNMSSLELGDSALYFCASSAREFQETQYFGPGTRLLVL.

This rearrangement joins TRBV6-5 to TRBJ2-1; TRBD2 aligns across 11 bases. Trimming took 6 bases from V and 2 from J; bases not matched to a gene: 3. The CDR3 is made up of 15 amino acids. Germline CDR1 and CDR2: MNHEY and SVGAGI. CDR3 sequence reads: CASSFSGRAYNEQFF. CDR3 in DNA: TGTGCCAGCAGCTTTAGCGGGAGGGCCTACAATGAGCAGTTCTTC.